Reported below is one T cell receptor (beta chain). No antigen is known for it. The study ran its PCR with 60 Vbeta and 13 Jbeta primers. The repertoire was sequenced with immunoSEQ multiplex PCR; TCRdb's copy has only in-frame clones and lacks some. The sample includes about 210,000 clones, roughly 84% of them seen just once. This sample stems from a study of cytomegalovirus exposure and HLA in healthy donors. In the study overall: The early release's HLA-typed donors yielded tens of millions of unique TCRs. Study conclusions and caveats: Rarity characterized most TCR sequences, yet some public TCRs appeared in many donors. Immune exposure was documented only through CMV serostatus.

The specimen was PBMCs. The receptor was isolated from a girl aged 2 to 9 in good health and CMV-seronegative.

The CDR3 DNA reads as TGTGCCATCGGAGGAGCGGGAGGGAGAGAGACCCAGTACTTC. It encodes CAIGGAGGRETQYF. This sequence joins TRBV10-3 and TRBJ2-5, with 10 bases identical to TRBD2. Trimming removed 8 bases from V and 4 bases from J; junction bases left unmatched: 7. Germline-derived CDR1 and CDR2 are ENHRY and SYGVKD. This CDR3 is 14 amino acids long.